One and the same sample provided the 26 T cell receptor beta chains below, sequenced in a study of blood T cell repertoires in COVID-19. This table comes from immunoSEQ multiplex PCR, and its TCRdb copy is limited to in-frame clones, with some not included. Of 250,000 or so clones listed, 85% to 95% were seen once; the top ten hold 0.8% to 0.95%. Sequencing used peripheral blood. Every receptor here comes from a man under 40 with COVID-19, enrolled during active disease.

The chain uses TRBV6-5 and TRBJ1-5; D perhaps matches TRBD1 (6 bases). This CDR3 region has 15 residues. The V and J ends lost 7 bases and 0 bases respectively, with 13 bases between them. CDR1 is MNHEY, CDR2 SVGAGI, per germline. CDR3 sequence (DNA): TGTGCCAGCAAACCACAGGGCTATAGCAATCAGCCCCAGCATTTT. This translates into CASKPQGYSNQPQHF.

In this sample, this clone turned up once. This chain links TRBV21-1 with TRBJ1-2; the table assigns TRBD1, which was not confirmed against the DNA. TRBV21-1 represents a pseudogene. The CDR3 extends over 14 amino acids. The chain's CDR3 is CASSTPTGAYGYTF. The CDR3 DNA is TGTGCCAGCAGCACCCCGACAGGGGCCTATGGCTACACCTTC.

V usage is TRBV10-3 and J usage is TRBJ1-2; a weak D match, TRBD1 (5 bases). V was clipped by 4 bases and J by 4 bases, with 10 bases between them. The CDR3 totals 13 residues. Germline V lookup: CDR1 ENHRY, CDR2 SYGVKD. Written as DNA, the CDR3 is TGTGCCATCAGTGTGGCAGGGTCCTATGGCTACACCTTC. The encoded protein is CAISVAGSYGYTF.

The V gene is TRBV3-1 (or the pseudogene TRBV3-2), the J gene TRBJ2-3; D is possibly TRBD2 (6 bases). This CDR3 comprises 16 residues. The germline CDR1 and CDR2 sequences are LGHDT and YNNKEL (reference sequence). Trimming removed 4 bases at V and 0 bases at J, with 14 bases between. CDR3 residues: CASSPIADTSTDTQYF. In DNA, the CDR3 is TGTGCCAGCAGCCCTATAGCGGATACTAGCACAGATACGCAGTATTTT.

About this clone: The same CDR3 arises from other DNA sequences in this sample as well. The gene calls are TRBV18 and TRBJ2-7; TRBD1 aligns across 10 bases. Unmatched junction bases numbered 0, after V lost 0 bases and J lost 4 bases. The CDR3 loop spans 14 amino acids. Germline CDR1 and CDR2: KGHSH and LQKENI. The CDR3 coding sequence is TGTGCCAGCTCACCACCGGGACAGGGGTACGAGCAGTACTTC. Its translation is CASSPPGQGYEQYF.

The chain is built from TRBV19 and TRBJ1-2, with a weak D call TRBD1 (6 bases). There are 13 residues in the CDR3. Per the germline V gene, CDR1 is LNHDA and CDR2 is SQIVND (reference sequence). V was cut by 0 bases and J by 5 bases, with 7 bases left in between. CDR3 sequence reads: CASSIEGHYGYTF. The CDR3 DNA is TGTGCCAGTAGTATAGAGGGACATTATGGCTACACCTTC.

The table lists this clone with a count of one. The genes are TRBV10-3 and TRBJ1-5; D unresolved. CDR1 is ENHRY, CDR2 SYGVKD, per germline. The V and J ends lost 6 bases and 0 bases respectively, with 12 bases between them. This CDR3 is 15 amino acids long. The CDR3 sequence: CAISNQIGSNQPQHF. CDR3 nucleotide sequence: TGTGCCATCAGCAATCAGATTGGTAGCAATCAGCCCCAGCATTTT.

The chain employs TRBV5-4 and TRBJ2-7, with TRBD2 as a possible D gene (7 bases). V lost 4 bases to trimming and J lost 1 base, with 18 bases between them. The CDR3 has 16 amino acids. The V gene's germline CDR1 is SGHNT and CDR2 YYREEE (reference sequence). The CDR3 DNA sequence: TGTGCCAGCAGCCCGCGGGTCGGGGGGCGATCCTACGAGCAGTACTTC. Its translation: CASSPRVGGRSYEQYF.

This chain uses TRBV7-9 with TRBJ1-2; 8 nucleotides agree with TRBD1. J lost 4 bases, V lost 1 base, and 5 bases had no gene match. Germline loops: CDR1 SEHNR, CDR2 FQNEAQ (reference sequence). This CDR3 spans 15 amino acids. The CDR3 loop reads CASSLGPGQAYGYTF. CDR3 coding DNA: TGTGCCAGCAGCTTAGGCCCGGGACAGGCCTATGGCTACACCTTC.

This clone was seen more than once but under ten times. This sequence joins TRBV9 and TRBJ2-5; D is undetermined. Germline CDR1 SGDLS, CDR2 YYNGEE. Trimming pared 1 base from V and 5 bases from J, leaving 6 bases between. This CDR3 has 12 residues. CDR3 protein: CASSVTEETQYF. The DNA for the CDR3 is TGTGCCAGCAGCGTAACTGAGGAGACCCAGTACTTC.

V usage is TRBV29-1 and J usage is TRBJ1-2; unclear D gene. The CDR3 extends over 14 amino acids. Germline-derived CDR1 and CDR2 are SQVTM and ANQGSEA. V was shortened by 4 bases and J by 4 bases, with 16 bases between the two germline ends. Here the CDR3 DNA reads TGCAGCGTTGGCAGACCTCCCACTAGCTATGGCTACACCTTC. Translated, it gives CSVGRPPTSYGYTF.

In this sample, this clone turned up once. The chain joins TRBV2 to TRBJ1-2; 7 bases line up with TRBD1. Per germline, CDR1 SNHLY and CDR2 FYNNEI. V gave up 6 bases and J gave up 2 bases; unmatched junction bases: 6. This CDR3 has 14 residues. The CDR3 DNA reads as TGTGCCAGCAGGCTCAGGGGGGCGAACTATGGCTACACCTTC. This gives the protein CASRLRGANYGYTF.

Notes on this clone: Other DNA variants within this sample encode the same CDR3. The CDR3 DNA reads TGCGCCAGCAGCCTGTGGGCAGGGATTGATCAGCCCCAGCATTTT. Translating gives CASSLWAGIDQPQHF. V usage is TRBV5-1 and J usage is TRBJ1-5; D possibly corresponds to TRBD1 (5 bases). Trimming removed 4 bases at V and 5 bases at J, with 16 bases between. CDR1 is SGHRS and CDR2 is YFSETQ in the germline V gene. CDR3 length equals 15 residues.

V usage is TRBV6-1 and J usage is TRBJ1-6; D might be TRBD1 (5 bases). CDR3 length equals 15 residues. V was shortened by 1 base and J by 7 bases, with 11 bases between the two germline ends. Germline V lookup: CDR1 MNHNS, CDR2 SASEGT. The CDR3 here is CASSEGPGWNSPLHF. In DNA, the CDR3 is TGTGCCAGCAGTGAAGGGCCAGGGTGGAATTCACCCCTCCACTTT.

This clone was recorded once. The chain joins TRBV7-7 to TRBJ2-1; possible D gene TRBD2, 7 bases. Trimming left V 0 bases short and J 7 bases short, with 16 bases between. CDR1 SSHAT and CDR2 FNYEAQ come from the germline V gene (reference sequence). CDR3 length equals 16 residues. CDR3 protein: CASSLAPGGGSNEQFF. As DNA, the CDR3 is TGTGCCAGCAGCTTAGCGCCGGGGGGCGGGTCGAATGAGCAGTTCTTC.

The rearrangement joins TRBV5-1 to TRBJ1-3, with TRBD1 matching over 7 bases. This CDR3 region has 18 residues. Germline V gene lookup returns CDR1 SGHRS and CDR2 YFSETQ. The J segment lost 0 bases and the V segment lost 3 bases, leaving 12 bases of the junction unmatched. The CDR3 DNA reads as TGCGCCAGCAGCTCCGAGGGACAGACCGACATCTCTGGAAACACCATATATTTT. Residues: CASSSEGQTDISGNTIYF. The full variable domain, completed using reference TRBV5-1 and TRBJ1-3, is KAGVTQTPRYLIKTRGQQVTLSCSPISGHRSVSWYQQTPGQGLQFLFEYFSETQRNKGNFPGRFSGRQFSNSRSEMNVSTLELGDSALYLCASSSEGQTDISGNTIYFGEGSWLTVV.

This clone has just a few counts. The CDR3 bases are TGTGCCAGCAGTATCTCCCTAGCGGGGGGGCCGTCGTCCTACGAGCAGTACTTC. Translated, it gives CASSISLAGGPSSYEQYF. The chain employs TRBV25-1 and TRBJ2-7; 12 nucleotides align to TRBD2. The CDR3 loop spans 18 amino acids. The germline gives CDR1 MGHDK, CDR2 SYGVNS. Unmatched junction bases numbered 12, after V lost 5 bases and J lost 1 base.

The V and J genes are TRBV19 and TRBJ1-2, with D unclear. Germline V gives CDR1 LNHDA, CDR2 SQIVND (reference sequence). V lost 5 bases, J lost 8 bases, and 15 bases lay in between. The CDR3 sequence is 13 residues long. Here the CDR3 DNA reads TGTGCCAGTAGTTATGGGGTAACGGGAGGCTACACCTTC. Amino acid sequence: CASSYGVTGGYTF.

The CDR3 spells CASSLLAAQETQYF. The CDR3 bases are TGTGCCAGCAGCTTACTAGCGGCCCAAGAGACCCAGTACTTC. The V gene is TRBV5-4, the J gene TRBJ2-5, with 8 positions matching TRBD2. Trimming at V came to 2 bases and at J to 1 base, leaving 1 base not matched to a gene. From germline, CDR1 is SGHNT and CDR2 YYREEE (reference sequence). The CDR3 contains 14 residues.

The chain has TRBV23-1 and TRBJ1-3; possible D gene TRBD1, 6 bases. TRBV23-1 has ORF status, its function being uncertain. V was shortened by 4 bases and J by 6 bases, with 19 bases between the two germline ends. The CDR3 spans 16 residues. The CDR3 coding sequence is TGCGCCAGCAGTCGTCCCGGGGGGCTGGAGGAAAACACCATATATTTT. Amino acids: CASSRPGGLEENTIYF.

The genes are TRBV4-1 and TRBJ1-1; TRBD1 aligns across 9 bases. V gave up 3 bases and J gave up 4 bases; unmatched junction bases: 6. Germline CDR1 reads MGHRA; CDR2 reads YSYEKL. This CDR3 comprises 15 residues. The CDR3 region has the DNA TGCGCCAGCAGCCAGTTGGGACAGGGTGGCACTGAAGCTTTCTTT. It yields the protein CASSQLGQGGTEAFF.

The chain uses TRBV9 and TRBJ1-3, with 10 nucleotides matching TRBD1. Trimming at V came to 5 bases and at J to 1 base, leaving 6 bases not matched to a gene. Germline V gene data show CDR1 as SGDLS and CDR2 as YYNGEE. CDR3 size: 16 residues. The DNA for the CDR3 is TGTGCCAGCAGGTCCTCGGGACAGGGGTCTGGAAACACCATATATTTT. It translates to CASRSSGQGSGNTIYF.

The rearrangement uses TRBV27 and TRBJ2-5; D is perhaps TRBD2 (5 bases). The ends were cut back, 5 bases at V and 7 bases at J, with 20 bases in the middle. CDR3 length: 15 residues. Germline lookup yields CDR1 MNHEY and CDR2 SMNVEV (reference sequence). Here the CDR3 DNA reads TGTGCCAGCAGTCCCGTGTCGGGGTCTGTTGTGACCCAGTACTTC. Translation: CASSPVSGSVVTQYF.

The chain employs TRBV2 and TRBJ1-5, with 9 bases fitting TRBD1. Unmatched junction bases numbered 9, after V lost 3 bases and J lost 6 bases. The CDR3 has 16 amino acids. Germline values: CDR1 SNHLY, CDR2 FYNNEI. For the CDR3, the DNA is TGTGCCAGCAGTGAGATGGGACAGGGTCTGGGTCAGCCCCAGCATTTT. Translating it yields CASSEMGQGLGQPQHF. Full variable domain (rest looked up from reference TRBV2 and TRBJ1-5): EPEVTQTPSHQVTQMGQEVILRCVPISNHLYFYWYRQILGQKVEFLVSFYNNEISEKSEIFDDQFSVERPDGSNFTLKIRSTKLEDSAMYFCASSEMGQGLGQPQHFGDGTRLSIL.

The chain links TRBV10-3 to TRBJ1-2; D is unclear. The CDR3 is 13 amino acids. Deletions cut 10 bases from V and 8 bases from J, with 20 bases between. Germline V CDR1 and CDR2: ENHRY, SYGVKD. In DNA, the CDR3 is TGTGCCACCTCAATCTTGCCGGGAGAGGGCTACACCTTC. Its protein product is CATSILPGEGYTF.

The chain is built from TRBV9 and TRBJ1-6; D call uncertain. Trimming left V 3 bases short and J 7 bases short, with 11 bases between. CDR3 size: 14 residues. CDR1 and CDR2 (germline): SGDLS, YYNGEE. CDR3 sequence reads: CASSALMENSPLHF. CDR3 coding DNA: TGTGCCAGCAGCGCCCTTATGGAGAATTCACCCCTCCACTTT.